What follows describes a single TCR beta chain. The data were taken from a study of OX40 agonist ivuxolimab in advanced cancers. Profiled with immunoSEQ multiplex PCR; TCRdb holds only in-frame clones, not every one. The sample lists about 66,000 clones; about nine tenths were seen once. This clonotype originated in an adult with an advanced solid tumor such as melanoma, head and neck, liver or kidney cancer. Sequenced here: CD4+ or CD8+ T cells sorted from blood, sampled in a trial of the OX40 agonist ivuxolimab.

The chain's CDR3 is CASSLGQTGSEETQYF. Here the CDR3 DNA reads TGTGCCAGCAGTTTAGGCCAGACAGGGAGCGAAGAGACCCAGTACTTC. This chain links TRBV27 with TRBJ2-5; TRBD1 aligns across 7 bases. This CDR3 region has 16 residues. In germline, CDR1 is MNHEY, CDR2 SMNVEV (reference sequence). V gave up 2 bases and J gave up 3 bases; unmatched junction bases: 9.